This T cell receptor (beta chain) was profiled in a study of blood T cell repertoires in COVID-19. CDR3 length: 15 residues. The J segment lost 3 bases and the V segment lost 4 bases, leaving 4 bases of the junction unmatched. Germline-derived CDR1 and CDR2 are SGHDN and FVKESK. This table comes from immunoSEQ multiplex PCR, and its TCRdb copy is limited to in-frame clones, with some not included. The sample has about 150,000 clones, more than 75% seen once; the top ten hold 1.2%. Individuals drawn from under 30 US areas were about 18 to 95 years old. Cohorts were based on clinical histories the participants reported.

V is TRBV14 and J is TRBJ2-3; 10 positions agree with TRBD2. The sequence was obtained from a woman aged 25 to 45 with acute COVID-19. Sequencing was carried out using PBMCs or T cells enriched from blood (not recorded which). The CDR3 here is CASSLTSGKTDTQYF. As DNA, the CDR3 is TGTGCCAGCAGCCTCACTAGCGGGAAAACAGATACGCAGTATTTT.